This entry lists 24 T cell receptor beta chains sequenced from one sample in a study of T cell responses to AZD1222 COVID-19 vaccine. Measured with immunoSEQ multiplex PCR; TCRdb has only the in-frame clones, and not every one. This table holds tens of thousands of clones, approximately 85% found once. Sequenced here: peripheral blood, sampled on day 0 of AZD1222 vaccination. These receptors all come from an adult in good health.

The table lists this clone with a few counts. The CDR3 is CASSPRSGNTIYF. For the CDR3, the DNA is TGTGCCAGCAGCCCCCGCTCTGGAAACACCATATATTTT. The rearrangement uses TRBV7-2 and TRBJ1-3, with D hard to call. V shed 5 bases and J shed 0 bases, with 5 bases lying between them. The germline V gene encodes CDR1 SGHTA and CDR2 FQGNSA. The CDR3 consists of 13 residues.

V usage is TRBV6-6 and J usage is TRBJ2-1, with D possibly TRBD1 on 5 matching bases. This CDR3 is 15 amino acids long. Germline V lookup: CDR1 MNHNY, CDR2 SVGAGI (reference sequence). With 4 bases removed from V and 10 bases from J, the gap between germline ends came to 20 bases. The CDR3 DNA is TGTGCCAGCAGTTCCCCGGGCATCGTACAGGTGGAGCAGTTCTTC. This translates into CASSSPGIVQVEQFF.

The rearrangement uses TRBV6-2 or TRBV6-3 and TRBJ2-3; perhaps TRBD1 as D (6 bases). This CDR3 spans 16 amino acids. Per the germline V gene, CDR1 is MNHEY and CDR2 is SVGEGT. With 6 bases removed from V and 5 bases from J, the gap between germline ends came to 21 bases. This chain's CDR3 is CASSRDIGWSGDTQYF. In DNA form, the CDR3 reads TGTGCCAGCAGCCGGGACATAGGGTGGTCGGGAGATACGCAGTATTTT.

This chain connects TRBV12-5 to TRBJ1-2, with TRBD1 matching 7 bases. The trim removed 5 bases at V and 4 bases at J, leaving 4 bases unmatched. Germline CDR1 and CDR2: LGHNT and FRNRAP. The CDR3 has 13 amino acids. CDR3 residues: CASGIGTAYGYTF. For the CDR3, the DNA is TGTGCTAGTGGTATCGGGACAGCCTATGGCTACACCTTC.

The V and J genes are TRBV11-3 and TRBJ2-1; 13 bases align to TRBD2. Germline assignment: CDR1 SGHNT and CDR2 YENEEA. The CDR3 has 16 amino acids. The V segment lost 8 bases and the J segment 5 bases; nucleotides outside the gene matches: 9. The CDR3 region has the DNA TGTGCCAGCGCGGGACCCGGGACTAGCGGGAACAATGAGCAGTTCTTC. This translates into CASAGPGTSGNNEQFF.

The genes are TRBV9 and TRBJ1-2; TRBD1 might be the D (6 bases). V was trimmed by 4 bases and J by 8 bases, leaving 21 bases between them. The length of the CDR3 is 15 residues. The V gene's germline CDR1 is SGDLS and CDR2 YYNGEE. CDR3 DNA: TGTGCCAGCAGCCTCCGACGGGGGCTCGAGGGGGGCTACACCTTC. This encodes CASSLRRGLEGGYTF.

The chain links TRBV14 to TRBJ2-7; 8 bases align to TRBD1. Per the germline V gene, CDR1 is SGHDN and CDR2 is FVKESK. V shed 1 base and J 0 bases; nucleotides not matched to a gene: 2. This CDR3 is 15 amino acids long. CDR3 DNA sequence: TGTGCCAGCAGCCAAGGACAGGGGCCCTCCTACGAGCAGTACTTC. It codes for CASSQGQGPSYEQYF.

This rearrangement joins TRBV7-9 to TRBJ1-2, with D unclear. From germline, CDR1 is SEHNR and CDR2 FQNEAQ (reference sequence). V was trimmed by 1 base and J by 7 bases, leaving 4 bases between them. This CDR3 comprises 11 residues. CDR3 in amino acids: CASSLGRGYTF. As DNA, the CDR3 is TGTGCCAGCAGCTTAGGGCGTGGCTACACCTTC.

This rearrangement joins TRBV5-1 to TRBJ2-5; D may match TRBD1 or TRBD2 (5 bases each). This CDR3 contains 15 residues. Germline values: CDR1 SGHRS, CDR2 YFSETQ. Trimming took 3 bases from V and 3 from J, leaving 15 bases between them. CDR3 sequence: CASSWAGRAEETQYF. The CDR3 nucleotides are TGCGCCAGCAGCTGGGCGGGCAGGGCCGAAGAGACCCAGTACTTC.

This clone was counted a few times. V gene TRBV4-2 combines with J gene TRBJ2-6; 7 bases fit TRBD1. Unmatched junction bases numbered 11, after V lost 3 bases and J lost 0 bases. The CDR3 loop spans 19 amino acids. Germline V gene lookup returns CDR1 LGHNA and CDR2 YNFKEQ. CDR3 protein: CASSQNRGLHNSGANVLTF. The CDR3 DNA is TGTGCCAGCAGCCAGAACAGGGGCCTCCATAACTCTGGGGCCAACGTCCTGACTTTC.

This chain links TRBV3-1 (or the pseudogene TRBV3-2) with TRBJ1-2; 8 nucleotides match TRBD1. Germline assignment: CDR1 LGHDT and CDR2 YNNKEL (reference sequence). The CDR3 is 15 residues long. With V trimmed by 2 bases and J by 2 bases, 4 bases remained unmatched. This CDR3 reads CASSQPRQGNYGYTF. The CDR3 DNA sequence: TGTGCCAGCAGCCAACCCCGACAGGGGAACTATGGCTACACCTTC.

The chain links TRBV4-2 to TRBJ2-3, with 7 bases aligning to TRBD2. Per germline, CDR1 LGHNA and CDR2 YNFKEQ. The J segment lost 1 base and the V segment lost 4 bases, leaving 5 bases of the junction unmatched. This CDR3 is 15 amino acids long. The CDR3 nucleotides read TGTGCCAGCAGCCCCCAACGGGGGGGCACAGATACGCAGTATTTT. It codes for CASSPQRGGTDTQYF.

V and J are TRBV10-3 and TRBJ1-1, with D uncertain. The germline gives CDR1 ENHRY, CDR2 SYGVKD. This CDR3 is 15 amino acids long. Trimming cost V 0 bases and J 0 bases, with 8 bases left between them. In DNA form, the CDR3 reads TGTGCCATCAGTGAGTCGGAATACATGAACACTGAAGCTTTCTTT. This encodes CAISESEYMNTEAFF.

In its sample, this clone was seen a few times. The chain has TRBV4-1 and TRBJ1-3; no reliable D call. Trimming removed 4 bases at V and 2 bases at J, with 6 bases between. This CDR3 has 13 residues. CDR1 and CDR2 from the germline V gene are MGHRA and YSYEKL. The CDR3: CASSLTAGNTIYF. Here the CDR3 DNA reads TGCGCCAGCAGCCTGACGGCTGGAAACACCATATATTTT.

V and J are TRBV28 and TRBJ1-5; D unclear. V was cut by 5 bases and J by 3 bases, with 11 bases left in between. Germline V gives CDR1 MDHEN, CDR2 SYDVKM. The CDR3 runs 14 residues. Here the CDR3 reads CASSTGGNNQPQHF. The DNA of the CDR3 is TGTGCCAGCAGTACGGGAGGTAACAATCAGCCCCAGCATTTT. Together with reference TRBV28 and TRBJ1-5, the CDR3 gives the full variable domain: DVKVTQSSRYLVKRTGEKVFLECVQDMDHENMFWYRQDPGLGLRLIYFSYDVKMKEKGDIPEGYSVSREKKERFSLILESASTNQTSMYLCASSTGGNNQPQHFGDGTRLSIL.

Comment on this clone: The CDR3 carries no conserved terminal phenylalanine or tryptophan, so it likely arises from a read error. The DNA is omitted, as the CDR3 cannot be located on it reliably, and the CDR3 follows TCRdb's listing. The chain combines TRBV6-4 with TRBJ2-3; the D call TRBD2 from the table was never checked on the DNA. Germline assignment: CDR1 MRHNA and CDR2 SNTAGT. The CDR3 is 10 residues long, ends included. CDR3 sequence reads: CASSEGGETL.

The rearrangement joins TRBV27 to TRBJ2-7; 10 nucleotides align to TRBD1. This CDR3 is 13 amino acids long. Looked up from germline, CDR1 is MNHEY and CDR2 is SMNVEV (reference sequence). The trim removed 4 bases at V and 12 bases at J, leaving 9 bases unmatched. DNA for the CDR3: TGTGCCAGCAGTTATAGCGGGACAGGGGCAGTGTACTTC. Protein product: CASSYSGTGAVYF.

The rearrangement uses TRBV3-1 (or the pseudogene TRBV3-2) and TRBJ2-1; D is possibly TRBD1 or TRBD2 (5 bases each). The germline gives CDR1 LGHDT, CDR2 YNNKEL (reference sequence). The CDR3 has 13 amino acids. With 1 base removed from V and 8 bases from J, the gap between germline ends came to 9 bases. For the CDR3, the DNA is TGTGCCAGCAGCCAAGGTGGGACCTATGAGCAGTTCTTC. This sequence encodes CASSQGGTYEQFF.

The V gene is TRBV5-6, the J gene TRBJ2-7; D remains ambiguous. This CDR3 comprises 15 residues. Per germline, CDR1 SGHDT and CDR2 YYEEEE. Trimming removed 4 bases from V and 3 bases from J, with 17 bases in between. This CDR3 is CASSLEGLGFYEQYF. The CDR3 DNA reads as TGTGCCAGCAGCCTTGAAGGCCTGGGGTTCTACGAGCAGTACTTC.

The CDR3 spells CASAGTPRSPLHF. CDR3 in DNA: TGTGCCAGCGCCGGGACCCCGCGCTCACCCCTCCACTTT. The V gene is TRBV27, the J gene TRBJ1-6; tentatively, D is TRBD1 (5 bases). CDR3 length: 13 amino acids. Germline loops: CDR1 MNHEY, CDR2 SMNVEV (reference sequence). The V gene lost 8 bases and the J gene lost 10 bases, with 15 bases spanning the gap.

V is TRBV18 and J is TRBJ2-7; TRBD2 agrees at 11 bases. V dropped 6 bases and J dropped 1; count of bases not matched to a gene: 5. This CDR3 is 15 amino acids long. Germline V gene lookup returns CDR1 KGHSH and CDR2 LQKENI. CDR3: CASSPGTSGSYEQYF. As DNA, the CDR3 is TGTGCCAGCTCGCCCGGGACTAGCGGATCCTACGAGCAGTACTTC. Using reference TRBV18 and TRBJ2-7 for the parts outside the CDR3, the full variable domain is NAGVMQNPRHLVRRRGQEARLRCSPMKGHSHVYWYRQLPEEGLKFMVYLQKENIIDESGMPKERFSAEFPKEGPSILRIQQVVRGDSAAYFCASSPGTSGSYEQYFGPGTRLTVT.

This clone has more than one count but fewer than ten. V is TRBV11-3 and J is TRBJ1-1, with D possibly being TRBD1 (5 bases). The germline V and J ends were trimmed by 5 bases and 8 bases, with 18 bases remaining between them. CDR1 and CDR2 (germline): SGHNT, YENEEA. The CDR3 contains 14 residues. CDR3 in DNA: TGTGCCAGCAGCGCCGGGGCGGGGAGAGACGAAGCTTTCTTT. This encodes CASSAGAGRDEAFF. The whole variable domain, remainder taken from reference TRBV11-3 and TRBJ1-1, is EAGVVQSPRYKIIEKKQPVAFWCNPISGHNTLYWYLQNLGQGPELLIRYENEEAVDDSQLPKDRFSAERLKGVDSTLKIQPAELGDSAVYLCASSAGAGRDEAFFGQGTRLTVV.

On this clone itself: The identical CDR3 is also encoded by other nucleotide sequences in the sample. The chain links TRBV13 to TRBJ2-7; D not certain. The V and J ends lost 3 bases and 4 bases respectively, with 4 bases between them. The germline V gene has CDR1 PRHDT and CDR2 FYEKMQ (reference sequence). This CDR3 spans 11 amino acids. CDR3 region: CASSFSYEQYF. CDR3 DNA: TGTGCCAGCAGCTTTTCGTACGAGCAGTACTTC.

The chain uses TRBV5-1 and TRBJ1-1; the D is unclear. Germline V lookup: CDR1 SGHRS, CDR2 YFSETQ. The CDR3 has 14 residues. The V and J ends lost 0 bases and 5 bases respectively, with 11 bases between them. For the CDR3, the DNA is TGCGCCAGCAGCTTGGTCGGGTCTACAACTGAAGCTTTCTTT. Protein product: CASSLVGSTTEAFF.